The 32 T cell receptor beta chains given below trace back to one sample, sequenced in a study of PD-1 blockade in classical Hodgkin lymphoma. Sequenced by immunoSEQ multiplex PCR; TCRdb stores in-frame clones only, minus some. The sample holds 34,000 or so clones, roughly 90% seen once. Indicated time point: cycle 4 day 1 (C4D1), after six to seven weeks of nivolumab. Each patient experienced a relapse that followed autologous stem cell transplantation, and brentuximab vedotin exposure varied. Researchers report purifying CD4+ T cells from thawed PBMCs by magnetic negative selection. Specimen: CD4+ T cells from blood, collected before the fourth cycle of nivolumab. Receptor source: a human donor with classical Hodgkin lymphoma.

In regard to this clone: One end of the junction is discordant with germline, which a read error may explain. This chain uses TRBV7-7 with TRBJ2-7; TRBD1 aligns across 11 bases. From germline, CDR1 is SSHAT and CDR2 FNYEAQ (reference sequence). This CDR3 is built from 15 residues. For the CDR3, the DNA is TGTGCTAGCAGCTTCGGGACAGGGGGATCCTACGAGCAGTACTTC. This codes for CASSFGTGGSYEQYF.

The CDR3 sequence is CAISESHGELFF. In nucleotides, the CDR3 is TGTGCCATCAGTGAATCCCACGGGGAGCTGTTTTTT. The chain links TRBV10-3 to TRBJ2-2; D call uncertain. This CDR3 spans 12 amino acids. Germline loops: CDR1 ENHRY, CDR2 SYGVKD. Deletions cut 3 bases from V and 7 bases from J, with 6 bases between.

The chain carries TRBV28 and TRBJ2-3; D gene ambiguous. V was clipped by 2 bases and J by 4 bases, with 16 bases between them. The CDR3 is 16 amino acids. Germline-derived CDR1 and CDR2 are MDHEN and SYDVKM. The CDR3 sequence: CASSLDRVGLSDTQYF. The CDR3 DNA reads TGTGCCAGCAGTTTAGACCGGGTAGGGCTTTCAGATACGCAGTATTTT.

The J gene is TRBJ2-3, the V gene TRBV28; D unclear. With 1 base removed from V and 4 bases from J, the gap between germline ends came to 3 bases. Looked up from germline, CDR1 is MDHEN and CDR2 is SYDVKM. This CDR3 is 12 amino acids long. In DNA form, the CDR3 reads TGTGCCAGCAGTTTATATTCAGATACGCAGTATTTT. It specifies CASSLYSDTQYF.

The rearrangement uses TRBV6-5 and TRBJ1-2, with D possibly TRBD1 on 6 matching bases. This CDR3 spans 13 amino acids. Germline CDR1 MNHEY, CDR2 SVGAGI. Between the trimmed V and J ends, which lost 5 bases and 8 bases, there was a span of 15 bases. DNA for the CDR3: TGTGCCAGCAGTCAGGGTGGGGGCGGGGGCTACACCTTC. Translation gives CASSQGGGGGYTF.

The chain couples TRBV9 to TRBJ2-1; D unclear. Trimming removed 1 base from V and 4 bases from J, with 9 bases in between. Germline lookup yields CDR1 SGDLS and CDR2 YYNGEE. The CDR3 totals 14 residues. DNA of the CDR3: TGTGCCAGCAGCGTAAGGTGGGAATACAATGAGCAGTTCTTC. Protein: CASSVRWEYNEQFF. Filled out from reference TRBV9 and TRBJ2-1, the complete variable domain reads DSGVTQTPKHLITATGQRVTLRCSPRSGDLSVYWYQQSLDQGLQFLIQYYNGEERAKGNILERFSAQQFPDLHSELNLSSLELGDSALYFCASSVRWEYNEQFFGPGTRLTVL.

The chain is built from TRBV27 and TRBJ1-1; TRBD1 aligns across 10 bases. Trimming at V came to 1 base and at J to 5 bases, leaving 4 bases not matched to a gene. The CDR3 has 15 residues. The germline CDR1 and CDR2 sequences are MNHEY and SMNVEV (reference sequence). The CDR3 DNA reads TGTGCCAGCAGTTTATATGGGACAGGGGAAACTGAAGCTTTCTTT. It is translated as CASSLYGTGETEAFF.

CDR3 nucleotide sequence: TGTGCCTGGAGTCATGACAGCCGAGAGACCCAGTACTTC. This sequence encodes CAWSHDSRETQYF. J is TRBJ2-5 and V is TRBV30, with D possibly TRBD1 on 5 matching bases. The V end was cut by 2 bases, the J end by 4 bases, with 11 bases between. The germline CDR1 and CDR2 sequences are GTSNPN and SVGIG (reference sequence). The CDR3 runs 13 residues.

The rearrangement links TRBV11-2 to TRBJ2-1, with D perhaps TRBD1 or TRBD2 (5 bases each). The CDR3 extends over 16 amino acids. V lost 6 bases to trimming and J lost 3 bases, with 18 bases between them. Germline lookup yields CDR1 SGHAT and CDR2 FQNNGV. CDR3 nucleotides: TGTGCCAGCAGATTCCTCGGGGCCAGCCGCTACAATGAGCAGTTCTTC. It is translated as CASRFLGASRYNEQFF.

This clone appeared once. The chain carries TRBV5-1 and TRBJ2-1; 15 bases agree with TRBD2. This CDR3 contains 18 residues. Germline V CDR1 and CDR2: SGHRS, YFSETQ. V gave up 4 bases and J gave up 0 bases; unmatched junction bases: 5. CDR3 region: CASSTGLAGGSSYNEQFF. The CDR3 nucleotides read TGCGCCAGCAGCACGGGACTAGCGGGAGGTAGCTCCTACAATGAGCAGTTCTTC.

This chain uses TRBV11-3 with TRBJ1-1; D unclear. V was clipped by 1 base and J by 2 bases, with 11 bases between them. This CDR3 is 15 amino acids long. Germline V gives CDR1 SGHNT, CDR2 YENEEA. The CDR3 here is CASSLGGKGNTEAFF. The DNA of the CDR3 is TGTGCCAGCAGCTTAGGGGGAAAGGGAAACACTGAAGCTTTCTTT.

V and J are TRBV5-4 and TRBJ2-3; TRBD2 matches 13 bases. Trimming took 0 bases from V and 7 from J; bases not matched to a gene: 8. Per the germline V gene, CDR1 is SGHNT and CDR2 is YYREEE (reference sequence). The CDR3 is 17 residues long. The chain's CDR3 is CASSLARTSGSTNTQYF. In DNA form, the CDR3 reads TGTGCCAGCAGCTTGGCCCGGACTAGCGGGAGTACAAATACGCAGTATTTT.

The chain combines TRBV7-2 with TRBJ2-1; the D is unclear. The germline V and J ends were trimmed by 0 bases and 6 bases, with 9 bases remaining between them. Germline V CDR1 and CDR2: SGHTA, FQGNSA. The CDR3 sequence is 14 residues long. The CDR3 DNA sequence: TGTGCCAGCAGCTTAGCGGCGTCGGGCAATGAGCAGTTCTTC. Translated, it gives CASSLAASGNEQFF.

The rearrangement joins TRBV28 to TRBJ2-1; D gene ambiguous. Deletions cut 1 base from V and 11 bases from J, with 12 bases between. Germline V gene lookup returns CDR1 MDHEN and CDR2 SYDVKM. CDR3 size: 13 residues. CDR3 nucleotide sequence: TGTGCCAGCAGTTTATCGACTGTTCCGCAGCAGTTCTTC. The encoded protein is CASSLSTVPQQFF.

This sequence joins TRBV2 and TRBJ2-5; possible D gene TRBD2, 5 bases. The CDR3 consists of 15 residues. The germline V and J ends were trimmed by 4 bases and 4 bases, with 16 bases remaining between them. Germline V gives CDR1 SNHLY, CDR2 FYNNEI. The CDR3 nucleotides read TGTGCCAGCAGTGTATTAGTCGGGATAGCAGAGACCCAGTACTTC. This gives the protein CASSVLVGIAETQYF.

This chain joins TRBV25-1 and TRBJ2-4; TRBD1 matches 7 bases. V dropped 0 bases and J dropped 7; count of bases not matched to a gene: 3. This CDR3 has 14 amino acids. CDR1 and CDR2 from the germline V gene are MGHDK and SYGVNS. Here the CDR3 reads CASSEYVRGNIQYF. The DNA of the CDR3 is TGTGCCAGCAGTGAATACGTCAGGGGGAACATTCAGTACTTC.

The chain employs TRBV2 and TRBJ1-1; 7 positions match TRBD1. Per the germline V gene, CDR1 is SNHLY and CDR2 is FYNNEI. The CDR3 length is 14 residues. Losses at the gene ends were 4 bases for V and 4 bases for J; bases not matched to a gene: 6. The chain's CDR3 is CASSGQGGFTEAFF. The CDR3 DNA reads TGTGCCAGCAGTGGACAGGGAGGATTCACTGAAGCTTTCTTT.

This chain joins TRBV4-2 and TRBJ2-6; TRBD1 matches at 8 bases. Germline trimming cut 5 bases from V and 1 base from J; bases unmatched to any gene: 10. CDR1 and CDR2 from the germline V gene are LGHNA and YNFKEQ. The CDR3 has 18 amino acids. CDR3 bases: TGTGCCAGCAGCAGTCCAGGGGGCGTTGTTTCTGGGGCCAACGTCCTGACTTTC. This gives the protein CASSSPGGVVSGANVLTF.

The CDR3 loop is CASSSWGLAVTEGETQYF. DNA for the CDR3: TGTGCCAGCAGCTCGTGGGGACTAGCGGTTACCGAGGGAGAGACCCAGTACTTC. This rearrangement joins TRBV5-4 to TRBJ2-5; 11 bases match TRBD2. Germline V gene lookup returns CDR1 SGHNT and CDR2 YYREEE (reference sequence). The J segment lost 4 bases and the V segment lost 3 bases, leaving 14 bases of the junction unmatched. There are 18 residues in the CDR3.

This clone came up a few times. The rearrangement joins TRBV12-5 to TRBJ1-1; D gene uncertain. Germline loops: CDR1 LGHNT, CDR2 FRNRAP. With 1 base removed from V and 11 bases from J, the gap between germline ends came to 20 bases. This CDR3 is 15 amino acids long. The CDR3 spells CASGLGPGGYSGAFF. CDR3 sequence (DNA): TGTGCTAGTGGTTTGGGACCTGGTGGTTATTCCGGCGCTTTCTTT.

This chain connects TRBV7-3 to TRBJ2-7; D perhaps matches TRBD2 (6 bases). Trimming shortened V by 0 bases and J by 0 bases, and 9 bases separated the two germline ends. The germline V gene has CDR1 SGHTA and CDR2 FQGTGA. This CDR3 comprises 15 residues. DNA for the CDR3: TGTGCCAGCAGCTTAACGGGGAGGCTCTCCTACGAGCAGTACTTC. Translated: CASSLTGRLSYEQYF.

V is TRBV19 and J is TRBJ2-7; 7 bases map to TRBD2. V trimming: 1 base; J trimming: 6 bases; junction bases outside the gene matches: 3. CDR1 LNHDA and CDR2 SQIVND come from the germline V gene (reference sequence). The CDR3 spans 13 residues. The DNA of the CDR3 is TGTGCCAGTAGTATAGTGGGAGGGACCGAGCAGTACTTC. This translates into CASSIVGGTEQYF.

The V and J genes are TRBV19 and TRBJ1-2; no clear D. The CDR3 is 13 amino acids. The V end lost 3 bases, the J end lost 8 bases, and 13 bases lay between the germline ends. The germline gives CDR1 LNHDA, CDR2 SQIVND (reference sequence). CDR3 coding DNA: TGTGCCAGTAGTATTCTGGGGTCATCAGGCTACACCTTC. Translated: CASSILGSSGYTF.

The chain combines TRBV7-8 with TRBJ1-1; no reliable D call. With 5 bases removed from V and 1 base from J, the gap between germline ends came to 8 bases. Germline assignment: CDR1 SGHVS and CDR2 FQNEAQ. The CDR3 runs 13 residues. CDR3: CASSRGRNTEAFF. The CDR3 nucleotides read TGTGCCAGCAGCCGAGGGAGGAACACTGAAGCTTTCTTT.

The chain couples TRBV14 to TRBJ1-1; D is possibly TRBD1 (6 bases). In germline, CDR1 is SGHDN, CDR2 FVKESK. There are 16 residues in the CDR3. V was shortened by 3 bases and J by 7 bases, with 21 bases between the two germline ends. The CDR3 coding sequence is TGTGCCAGCAGCCAGAGTAGGTCAGGGGCCGGGGGTGAAGCTTTCTTT. Amino acids: CASSQSRSGAGGEAFF. Filled out from reference TRBV14 and TRBJ1-1, the complete variable domain reads EAGVTQFPSHSVIEKGQTVTLRCDPISGHDNLYWYRRVMGKEIKFLLHFVKESKQDESGMPNNRFLAERTGGTYSTLKVQPAELEDSGVYFCASSQSRSGAGGEAFFGQGTRLTVV.

This chain links TRBV29-1 with TRBJ2-2; TRBD1 matches at 7 bases. This CDR3 is built from 13 residues. V trimming: 6 bases; J trimming: 1 base; junction bases outside the gene matches: 2. Germline V CDR1 and CDR2: SQVTM, ANQGSEA. DNA for the CDR3: TGCAGCGTCCGGGACAGGAACACCGGGGAGCTGTTTTTT. This sequence encodes CSVRDRNTGELFF.

The rearrangement uses TRBV7-6 and TRBJ1-5, with D maybe TRBD1 (6 bases). V was trimmed by 3 bases and J by 3 bases, leaving 12 bases between them. The CDR3 length is 15 residues. Germline V gives CDR1 SGHVS, CDR2 FNYEAQ. The CDR3 sequence is CASSLRGGLNQPQHF. The DNA for the CDR3 is TGTGCCAGCAGCTTGAGGGGGGGACTCAATCAGCCCCAGCATTTT.

The J gene is TRBJ2-6, the V gene TRBV18, with D uncertain. Between the trimmed V and J ends, which lost 8 bases and 0 bases, there was a span of 11 bases. The CDR3 runs to 15 residues. The germline gives CDR1 KGHSH, CDR2 LQKENI. CDR3 residues: CASRAPYSGANVLTF. CDR3 DNA sequence: TGTGCCAGCCGGGCCCCATACTCTGGGGCCAACGTCCTGACTTTC.

This chain links TRBV5-1 with TRBJ2-7; TRBD1 agrees at 9 bases. The ends lost 5 bases at V and 2 bases at J; junction bases unmatched: 5. The CDR3 covers 14 residues. Per germline, CDR1 SGHRS and CDR2 YFSETQ. CDR3 protein: CASRQRDRAYEQYF. CDR3 in DNA: TGCGCCAGCAGGCAGAGGGACAGGGCCTACGAGCAGTACTTC.

The chain recombines TRBV28 with TRBJ1-5; perhaps TRBD1 as D (5 bases). Germline V CDR1 and CDR2: MDHEN, SYDVKM. This CDR3 has 12 amino acids. V was shortened by 6 bases and J by 4 bases, with 7 bases between the two germline ends. This CDR3 reads CASSSGNQPQHF. In nucleotides, the CDR3 is TGTGCCAGCAGCTCAGGGAATCAGCCCCAGCATTTT.

This chain joins TRBV27 and TRBJ1-1; D gene unclear. CDR3 size: 16 residues. Germline lookup yields CDR1 MNHEY and CDR2 SMNVEV (reference sequence). The V end was cut by 0 bases, the J end by 1 base, with 12 bases between. CDR3 sequence reads: CASSLSSRARNTEAFF. In DNA, the CDR3 is TGTGCCAGCAGTTTATCGTCTAGGGCCCGGAACACTGAAGCTTTCTTT.

This chain uses TRBV28 with TRBJ1-4; D not resolved. The germline CDR1 and CDR2 sequences are MDHEN and SYDVKM. The V and J ends lost 7 bases and 5 bases respectively, with 14 bases between them. The CDR3 is made up of 14 amino acids. CDR3 nucleotide sequence: TGTGCCAGCACCACTGGCCGGACGAATGAAAAACTGTTTTTT. This encodes CASTTGRTNEKLFF.